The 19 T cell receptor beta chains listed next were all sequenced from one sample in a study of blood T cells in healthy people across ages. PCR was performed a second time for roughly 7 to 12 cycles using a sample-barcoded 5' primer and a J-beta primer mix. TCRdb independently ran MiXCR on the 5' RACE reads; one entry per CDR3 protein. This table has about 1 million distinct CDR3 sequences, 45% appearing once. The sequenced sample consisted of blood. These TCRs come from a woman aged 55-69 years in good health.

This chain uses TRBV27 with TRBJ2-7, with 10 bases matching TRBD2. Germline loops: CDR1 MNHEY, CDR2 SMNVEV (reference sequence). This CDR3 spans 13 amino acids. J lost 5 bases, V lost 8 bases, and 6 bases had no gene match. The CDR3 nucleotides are TGTGCCAGCGCCTGGACTAGCGGCCACGAGCAGTACTTC. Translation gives CASAWTSGHEQYF.

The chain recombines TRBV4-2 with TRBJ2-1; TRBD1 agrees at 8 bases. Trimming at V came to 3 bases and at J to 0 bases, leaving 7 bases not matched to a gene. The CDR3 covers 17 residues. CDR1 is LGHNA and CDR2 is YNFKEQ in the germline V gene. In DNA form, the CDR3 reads TGTGCCAGCAGCCAGTACCCAGGGACAGGCTCCTACAATGAGCAGTTCTTC. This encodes CASSQYPGTGSYNEQFF.

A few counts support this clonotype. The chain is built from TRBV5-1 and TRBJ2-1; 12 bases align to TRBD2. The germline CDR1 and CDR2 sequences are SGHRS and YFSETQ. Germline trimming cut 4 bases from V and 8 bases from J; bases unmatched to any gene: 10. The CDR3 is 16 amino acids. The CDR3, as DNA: TGCGCCAGCAGCCCACGACTAGCGGGAGATCGGGATGAGCAGTTCTTC. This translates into CASSPRLAGDRDEQFF. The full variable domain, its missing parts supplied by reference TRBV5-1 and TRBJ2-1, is KAGVTQTPRYLIKTRGQQVTLSCSPISGHRSVSWYQQTPGQGLQFLFEYFSETQRNKGNFPGRFSGRQFSNSRSEMNVSTLELGDSALYLCASSPRLAGDRDEQFFGPGTRLTVL.

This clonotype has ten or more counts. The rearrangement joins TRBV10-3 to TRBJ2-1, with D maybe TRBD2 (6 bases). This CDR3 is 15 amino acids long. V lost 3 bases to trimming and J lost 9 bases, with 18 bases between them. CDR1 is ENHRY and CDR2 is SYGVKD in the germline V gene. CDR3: CAISERGGVPVEQFF. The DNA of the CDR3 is TGTGCCATCAGTGAAAGAGGCGGGGTGCCGGTTGAGCAGTTCTTC.

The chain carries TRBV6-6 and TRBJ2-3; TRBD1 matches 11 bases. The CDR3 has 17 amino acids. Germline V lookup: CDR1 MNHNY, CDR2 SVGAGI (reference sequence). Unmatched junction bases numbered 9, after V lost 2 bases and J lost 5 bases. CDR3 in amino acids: CASSYQAGTGGRDTQYF. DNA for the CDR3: TGTGCCAGCAGTTACCAAGCCGGGACAGGGGGAAGAGATACGCAGTATTTT.

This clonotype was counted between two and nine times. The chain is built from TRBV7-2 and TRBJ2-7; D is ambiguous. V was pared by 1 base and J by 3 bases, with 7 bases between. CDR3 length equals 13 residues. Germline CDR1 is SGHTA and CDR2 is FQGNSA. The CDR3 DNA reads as TGTGCCAGCAGCTTAGTGCACGGCTACGAGCAGTACTTC. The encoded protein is CASSLVHGYEQYF.

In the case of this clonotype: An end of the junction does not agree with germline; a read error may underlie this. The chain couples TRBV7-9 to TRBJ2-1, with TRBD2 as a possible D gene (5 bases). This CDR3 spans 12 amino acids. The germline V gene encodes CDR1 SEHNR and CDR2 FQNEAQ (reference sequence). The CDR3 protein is CASSEAGNEQIF. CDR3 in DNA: TGTGCCAGCAGCGAGGCGGGCAATGAGCAGATCTTC.

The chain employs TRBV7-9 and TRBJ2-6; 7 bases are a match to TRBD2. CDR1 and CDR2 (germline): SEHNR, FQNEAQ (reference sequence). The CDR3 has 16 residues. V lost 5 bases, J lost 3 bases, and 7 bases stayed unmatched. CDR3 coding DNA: TGTGCCAGCAGCCCAAGCGGGGCGCGTGGGGCCAACGTCCTGACTTTC. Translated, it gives CASSPSGARGANVLTF.

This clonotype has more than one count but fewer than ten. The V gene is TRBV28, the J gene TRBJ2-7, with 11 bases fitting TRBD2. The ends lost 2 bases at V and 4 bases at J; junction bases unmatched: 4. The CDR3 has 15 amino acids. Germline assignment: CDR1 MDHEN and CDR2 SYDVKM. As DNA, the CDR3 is TGTGCCAGCAGTTTAACTAGCGGGAGCCCATACGAGCAGTACTTC. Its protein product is CASSLTSGSPYEQYF.

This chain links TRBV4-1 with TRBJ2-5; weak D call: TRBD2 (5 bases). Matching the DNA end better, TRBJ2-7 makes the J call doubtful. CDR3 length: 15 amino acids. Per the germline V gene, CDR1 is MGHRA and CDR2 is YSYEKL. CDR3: CASSQAGIRFGEQYF. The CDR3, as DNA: TGCGCCAGCAGCCAGGCCGGGATTAGGTTTGGCGAGCAGTACTTC.

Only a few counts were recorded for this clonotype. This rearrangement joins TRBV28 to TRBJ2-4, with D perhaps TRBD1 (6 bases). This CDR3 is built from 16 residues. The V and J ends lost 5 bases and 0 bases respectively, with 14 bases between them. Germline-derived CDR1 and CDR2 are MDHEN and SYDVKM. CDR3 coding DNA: TGTGCCAGCAGTGGGGGCCCGAGTCTAGCCAAAAACATTCAGTACTTC. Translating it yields CASSGGPSLAKNIQYF.

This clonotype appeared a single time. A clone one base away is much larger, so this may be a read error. The CDR3 DNA follows: TGCAGCGTTGCCTTGGGTCTCAATGAGCAGTACTTC. Its protein product is CSVALGLNEQYF. The chain combines TRBV29-1 with TRBJ2-5; D is undetermined. This CDR3 is 12 amino acids long. Germline CDR1 and CDR2: SQVTM and ANQGSEA. Deletions cut 4 bases from V and 11 bases from J, with 17 bases between.

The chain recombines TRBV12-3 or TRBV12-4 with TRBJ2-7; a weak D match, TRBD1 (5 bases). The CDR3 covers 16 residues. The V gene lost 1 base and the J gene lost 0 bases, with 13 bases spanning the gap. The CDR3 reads CASSLDGATLSYEQYF. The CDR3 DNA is TGTGCCAGCAGTTTAGATGGGGCCACCCTCTCCTACGAGCAGTACTTC.

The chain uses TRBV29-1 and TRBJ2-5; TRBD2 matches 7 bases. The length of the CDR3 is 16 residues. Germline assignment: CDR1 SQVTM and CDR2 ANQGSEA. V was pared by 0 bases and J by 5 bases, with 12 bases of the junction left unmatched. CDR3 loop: CSVEDSGSGVLETQYF. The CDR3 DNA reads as TGCAGCGTTGAAGATTCGGGAAGCGGGGTCCTGGAGACCCAGTACTTC.

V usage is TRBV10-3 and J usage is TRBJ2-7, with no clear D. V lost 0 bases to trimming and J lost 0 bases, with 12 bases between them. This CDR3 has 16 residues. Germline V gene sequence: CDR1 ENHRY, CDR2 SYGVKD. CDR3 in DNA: TGTGCCATCAGTGAGTCGGGCCCCGCCTTCTCCTACGAGCAGTACTTC. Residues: CAISESGPAFSYEQYF.

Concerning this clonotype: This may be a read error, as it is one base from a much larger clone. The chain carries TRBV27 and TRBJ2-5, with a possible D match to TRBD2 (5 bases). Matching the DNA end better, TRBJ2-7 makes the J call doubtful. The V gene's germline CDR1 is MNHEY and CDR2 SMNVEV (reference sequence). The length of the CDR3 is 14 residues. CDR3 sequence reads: CASSVTGKVYEQYF. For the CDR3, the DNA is TGTGCCAGCAGTGTAACCGGGAAAGTCTACGAGCAGTACTTC.

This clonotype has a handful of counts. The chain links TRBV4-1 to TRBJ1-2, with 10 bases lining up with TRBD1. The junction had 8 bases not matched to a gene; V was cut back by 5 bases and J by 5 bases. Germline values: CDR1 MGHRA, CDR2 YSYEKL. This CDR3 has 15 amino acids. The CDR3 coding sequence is TGCGCCAGCAGCTACCGGGACAGGGGAGGGTATGGCTACACCTTC. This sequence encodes CASSYRDRGGYGYTF.

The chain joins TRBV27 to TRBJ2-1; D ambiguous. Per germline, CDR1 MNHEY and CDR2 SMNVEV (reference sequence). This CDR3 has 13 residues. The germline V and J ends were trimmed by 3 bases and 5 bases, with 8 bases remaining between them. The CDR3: CASSFTFNNEQFF. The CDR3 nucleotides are TGTGCCAGCAGTTTCACGTTTAACAATGAGCAGTTCTTC.

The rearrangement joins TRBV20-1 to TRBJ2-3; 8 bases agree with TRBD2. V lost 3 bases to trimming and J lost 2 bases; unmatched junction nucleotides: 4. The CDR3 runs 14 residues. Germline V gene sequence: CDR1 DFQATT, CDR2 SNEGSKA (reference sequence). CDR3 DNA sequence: TGCAGTGCTAGGCGGGGGGCTCACACAGATACGCAGTATTTT. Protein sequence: CSARRGAHTDTQYF.